This T cell receptor beta chain was captured in a study of blood T cell repertoires in COVID-19. Across the whole study: Researchers got acute and convalescent COVID-19 samples from the United States, Italy and Spain. The analysed material was cDNA or gDNA that came from T cells, B-cell-depleted T cells, or PBMCs.

Per the germline V gene, CDR1 is SGHDT and CDR2 is YYEEEE. Losses at the gene ends were 4 bases for V and 2 bases for J; bases not matched to a gene: 9. The CDR3 loop spans 15 amino acids. As handled by the study authors: For nucleated cells, counts were estimated from reference gene primer amplification. Using immunoSEQ multiplex PCR, the repertoire was profiled, and TCRdb retains in-frame clones only, with some absent. D and trimming come from the DNA, and the V and J calls and clone size come from that table. The sample carries more than 200,000 clones, 84% recorded once. The specimen was peripheral blood. The clonotype comes from a man in his 60s with acute or convalescent COVID-19. V gene TRBV5-6 combines with J gene TRBJ2-7, with 7 positions matching TRBD1. This chain's CDR3 is CASSPGQLGAYEQYF. The CDR3 DNA follows: TGTGCCAGCAGCCCGGGACAGCTTGGGGCCTACGAGCAGTACTTC.